Presented here are 17 T cell receptor beta chains from one specimen sequenced in a study of T cells in Graves' hyperthyroidism and ophthalmopathy. Amplified TCR beta CDR3 regions derived from RNA transcripts. Using the HTBI primer set, a first-round RT-PCR was run on the TCR CDR3. TCRdb passed the multiplex PCR reads through MiXCR, listing each CDR3 protein once. This table holds about 260,000 distinct CDR3 sequences, around 17% found once. The sequencing input was blood. The source is a woman aged 18-30 years with Graves' ophthalmopathy.

This clonotype was seen at least ten times. The chain joins TRBV5-6 to TRBJ2-1; TRBD2 matches 9 bases. The CDR3 consists of 16 residues. The germline V gene encodes CDR1 SGHDT and CDR2 YYEEEE. V lost 4 bases and J lost 1; bases outside the gene matches: 6. This CDR3 is CASSLGREGSYNEQFF. CDR3 nucleotides: TGTGCCAGCAGCCTCGGGCGGGAGGGATCCTACAATGAGCAGTTCTTC.

V usage is TRBV28 and J usage is TRBJ1-5, with 10 bases matching TRBD1. Germline CDR1 reads MDHEN; CDR2 reads SYDVKM. The length of the CDR3 is 16 residues. V was clipped by 4 bases and J by 7 bases; unmatched bases: 10. The CDR3 nucleotides read TGTGCCAGCAGTTCTCTCGGGACAGGGGTGGTACAGCCCCAGCATTTT. Its translation is CASSSLGTGVVQPQHF.

This clonotype was recorded many times. The chain joins TRBV6-2 or TRBV6-3 to TRBJ2-3; TRBD1 aligns across 7 bases. The CDR3 is made up of 15 amino acids. V dropped 8 bases and J dropped 5; count of bases not matched to a gene: 13. In germline, CDR1 is MNHEY, CDR2 SVGEGT. CDR3 protein: CASSSRQGGQDTQYF. The CDR3 DNA is TGTGCCAGCTCTTCCCGACAGGGCGGACAAGATACGCAGTATTTT.

This clonotype was detected ten times or more. The chain is built from TRBV11-3 and TRBJ2-7; D is uncertain. The CDR3 totals 17 residues. Trimming took 0 bases from V and 0 from J, leaving 15 bases between them. Per germline, CDR1 SGHNT and CDR2 YENEEA. CDR3 loop: CASSLDLQRLNSYEQYF. The CDR3 DNA reads as TGTGCCAGCAGCTTAGATCTTCAAAGACTGAACTCCTACGAGCAGTACTTC.

The table lists this clonotype with many counts. V is TRBV28 and J is TRBJ2-1, with unresolved D. CDR3 size: 10 residues. V lost 6 bases, J lost 5 bases, and 2 bases lay in between. CDR1 is MDHEN and CDR2 is SYDVKM in the germline V gene. In nucleotides, the CDR3 is TGTGCCAGCAGCGACAATGAGCAGTTCTTC. Amino acid sequence: CASSDNEQFF.

At least ten counts were recorded for this clonotype. The rearrangement joins TRBV28 to TRBJ2-4; D remains unclear. The CDR3 spans 14 residues. CDR1 is MDHEN, CDR2 SYDVKM, per germline. The V and J ends lost 4 bases and 1 base respectively, with 8 bases between them. CDR3 in DNA: TGTGCCAGCAGTTCCCCAAGTGCCAAAAACATTCAGTACTTC. It encodes CASSSPSAKNIQYF.

The J gene is TRBJ1-4, the V gene TRBV19; D unresolved. Between the trimmed V and J ends, which lost 3 bases and 3 bases, there was a span of 11 bases. CDR1 and CDR2 (germline): LNHDA, SQIVND (reference sequence). The CDR3 totals 15 residues. The CDR3 nucleotides are TGTGCCAGTAGTATCCTCCAGCAAGCTAATGAAAAACTGTTTTTT. Translated, it gives CASSILQQANEKLFF.

This clonotype was counted many times. The chain recombines TRBV13 with TRBJ2-7; 9 bases align to TRBD2. Germline-derived CDR1 and CDR2 are PRHDT and FYEKMQ (reference sequence). The CDR3 contains 16 residues. V gave up 8 bases and J gave up 5 bases; unmatched junction bases: 16. CDR3 coding DNA: TGTGCCAGCCTATCGTCGGCGGGAGGGCACCCCAACGAGCAGTACTTC. This sequence encodes CASLSSAGGHPNEQYF. Full variable domain (remainder filled in from reference TRBV13 and TRBJ2-7): AAGVIQSPRHLIKEKRETATLKCYPIPRHDTVYWYQQGPGQDPQFLISFYEKMQSDKGSIPDRFSAQQFSDYHSELNMSSLELGDSALYFCASLSSAGGHPNEQYFGPGTRLTVT.

In this sample, this clonotype turned up once. A much more abundant neighbour one base away suggests this may be a read error. J is TRBJ2-3 and V is TRBV7-9, with D perhaps matching TRBD1 (5 bases). The germline CDR1 and CDR2 sequences are SEHNR and FQNEAQ (reference sequence). This CDR3 is 14 amino acids long. The V end lost 5 bases, the J end lost 7 bases, and 16 bases lay between the germline ends. CDR3: CASSGPQVPYTQYF. The CDR3 DNA reads as TGTGCCAGCAGCGGACCACAGGTTCCATATACGCAGTATTTT.

There are many counts of this clonotype. The chain uses TRBV20-1 and TRBJ1-5; D unresolved. Germline values: CDR1 DFQATT, CDR2 SNEGSKA (reference sequence). The length of the CDR3 is 15 residues. Trimming pared 1 base from V and 0 bases from J, leaving 10 bases between. The CDR3 bases are TGCAGTGCTAGAGGGATCGACCATAGCAATCAGCCCCAGCATTTT. Amino acids: CSARGIDHSNQPQHF.

This clonotype was detected many times. The rearrangement links TRBV27 to TRBJ2-2; D ambiguous. The CDR3 runs 14 residues. Looked up from germline, CDR1 is MNHEY and CDR2 is SMNVEV (reference sequence). Trimming took 3 bases from V and 7 from J, leaving 12 bases between them. DNA for the CDR3: TGTGCCAGCAGTTTTACGTCATTAGTCGGGGAGCTGTTTTTT. Encoded protein: CASSFTSLVGELFF.

This clonotype was counted ten times or more. The chain combines TRBV20-1 with TRBJ2-5; 9 nucleotides agree with TRBD2. The CDR3 spans 14 residues. V dropped 3 bases and J dropped 1; count of bases not matched to a gene: 3. Germline V CDR1 and CDR2: DFQATT, SNEGSKA (reference sequence). The CDR3 sequence is CSASPSGVQETQYF. The CDR3 region has the DNA TGCAGTGCTAGCCCTAGCGGGGTCCAAGAGACCCAGTACTTC.

This clonotype was observed many times. This rearrangement joins TRBV7-8 to TRBJ1-5; possible D gene TRBD1, 5 bases. The CDR3 is 16 residues long. Germline V gene sequence: CDR1 SGHVS, CDR2 FQNEAQ. V was clipped by 5 bases and J by 0 bases, with 14 bases between them. The CDR3 loop reads CASSPGRIISNQPQHF. CDR3 coding DNA: TGTGCCAGCAGCCCGGGACGGATTATTAGCAATCAGCCCCAGCATTTT.

This clonotype was counted at least ten times. The gene calls are TRBV6-2 or TRBV6-3 and TRBJ2-3, with TRBD2 as a possible D gene (5 bases). Germline CDR1 MNHEY, CDR2 SVGEGT. The CDR3 runs to 15 residues. Trimming stripped 2 bases from V and 2 bases from J, with 11 bases between. DNA for the CDR3: TGTGCCAGCAGTTACGTGGCGGGCCACACAGATACGCAGTATTTT. Protein sequence: CASSYVAGHTDTQYF.

This clonotype was recorded at least ten times. The chain links TRBV7-8 to TRBJ2-1; 15 nucleotides line up with TRBD2. Germline lookup yields CDR1 SGHVS and CDR2 FQNEAQ. The junction had 9 bases not matched to a gene; V was cut back by 5 bases and J by 7 bases. This CDR3 has 17 residues. Here the CDR3 reads CASSPRTSGGAVNEQFF. In nucleotides, the CDR3 is TGTGCCAGCAGCCCGCGGACTAGCGGGGGGGCAGTTAATGAGCAGTTCTTC.

This clonotype was counted many times. The chain links TRBV9 to TRBJ2-7; 9 bases map to TRBD1. CDR1 SGDLS and CDR2 YYNGEE come from the germline V gene. With V trimmed by 5 bases and J by 9 bases, 18 bases remained unmatched. This CDR3 is 16 amino acids long. The CDR3 DNA is TGTGCCAGCAGACCTAGGAAGCCGGGACAGGGTGTCGGGCAGTACTTC. Translated: CASRPRKPGQGVGQYF.

Many counts were recorded for this clonotype. The gene calls are TRBV11-3 and TRBJ1-2; D perhaps matches TRBD1 (6 bases). The CDR3 has 12 residues. The ends were cut back, 7 bases at V and 4 bases at J, with 10 bases in the middle. CDR1 is SGHNT and CDR2 is YENEEA in the germline V gene. CDR3: CASTDRSYGYTF. The CDR3 DNA is TGTGCCAGCACCGACAGGAGCTATGGCTACACCTTC.